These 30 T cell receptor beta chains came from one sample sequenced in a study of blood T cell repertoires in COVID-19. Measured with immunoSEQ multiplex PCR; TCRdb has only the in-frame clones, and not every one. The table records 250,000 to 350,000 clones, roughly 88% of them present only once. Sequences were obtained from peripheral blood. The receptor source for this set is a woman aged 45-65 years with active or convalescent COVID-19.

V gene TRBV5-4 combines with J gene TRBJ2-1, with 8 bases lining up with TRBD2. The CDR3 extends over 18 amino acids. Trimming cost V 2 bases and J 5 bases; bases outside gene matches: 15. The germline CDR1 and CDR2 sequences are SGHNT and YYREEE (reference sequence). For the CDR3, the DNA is TGTGCCAGCAGCTTCGGGGTCCGCCCGGGGGGGGCCGACAATGAGCAGTTCTTC. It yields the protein CASSFGVRPGGADNEQFF.

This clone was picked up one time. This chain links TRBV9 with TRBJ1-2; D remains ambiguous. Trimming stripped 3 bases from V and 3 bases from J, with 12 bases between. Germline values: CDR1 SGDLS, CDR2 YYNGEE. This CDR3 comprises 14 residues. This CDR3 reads CASSAGRADYGYTF. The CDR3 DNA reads TGTGCCAGCAGCGCCGGGAGGGCCGACTATGGCTACACCTTC.

As DNA, the CDR3 is TGTGCCAGCAGCCTGGACAGCTCCTACAATGAGCAGTTCTTC. This translates into CASSLDSSYNEQFF. V is TRBV2 and J is TRBJ2-1; D is possibly TRBD1 (6 bases). This CDR3 comprises 14 residues. Between the trimmed V and J ends, which lost 6 bases and 0 bases, there was a span of 9 bases. Germline V gene data show CDR1 as SNHLY and CDR2 as FYNNEI.

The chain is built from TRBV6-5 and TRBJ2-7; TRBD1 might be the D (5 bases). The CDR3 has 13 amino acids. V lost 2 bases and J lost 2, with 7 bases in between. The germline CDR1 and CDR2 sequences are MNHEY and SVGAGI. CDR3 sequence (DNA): TGTGCCAGCAGTTACAGGGGTCCCTACGAGCAGTACTTC. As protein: CASSYRGPYEQYF.

CDR3 sequence (DNA): TGTGCCAGCAGCTTGGTGGGACAGGGTGCAGAGACCCAGTACTTC. Its protein product is CASSLVGQGAETQYF. The genes are TRBV5-6 and TRBJ2-5; 9 bases are shared with TRBD1. CDR3 length: 15 residues. The V segment lost 0 bases and the J segment 4 bases; nucleotides outside the gene matches: 4. CDR1 is SGHDT, CDR2 YYEEEE, per germline.

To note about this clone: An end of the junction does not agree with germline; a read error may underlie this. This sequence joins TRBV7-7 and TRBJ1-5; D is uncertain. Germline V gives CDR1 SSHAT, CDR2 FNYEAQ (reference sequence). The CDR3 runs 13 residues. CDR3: CASSDGVGQPQHF. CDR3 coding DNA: TGTGCTAGCAGCGACGGGGTCGGTCAGCCCCAGCATTTT. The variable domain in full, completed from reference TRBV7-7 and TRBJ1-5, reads GAGVSQSPRYKVTKRGQDVTLRCDPISSHATLYWYQQALGQGPEFLTYFNYEAQPDKSGLPSDRFSAERPEGSISTLTIQRTEQRDSAMYRCASSDGVGQPQHFGDGTRLSIL.

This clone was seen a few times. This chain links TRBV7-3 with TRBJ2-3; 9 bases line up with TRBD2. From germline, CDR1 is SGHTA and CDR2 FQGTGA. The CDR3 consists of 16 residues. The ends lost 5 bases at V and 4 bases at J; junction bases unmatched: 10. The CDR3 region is CASSGVAGVGADTQYF. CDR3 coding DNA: TGTGCCAGCAGCGGGGTAGCGGGGGTCGGGGCAGATACGCAGTATTTT.

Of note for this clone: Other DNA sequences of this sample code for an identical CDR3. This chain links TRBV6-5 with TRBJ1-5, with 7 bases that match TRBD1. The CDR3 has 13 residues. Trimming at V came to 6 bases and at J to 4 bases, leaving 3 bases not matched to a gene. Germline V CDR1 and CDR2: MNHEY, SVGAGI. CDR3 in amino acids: CASRDRDNQPQHF. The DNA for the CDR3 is TGTGCCAGCAGAGACAGGGATAATCAGCCCCAGCATTTT.

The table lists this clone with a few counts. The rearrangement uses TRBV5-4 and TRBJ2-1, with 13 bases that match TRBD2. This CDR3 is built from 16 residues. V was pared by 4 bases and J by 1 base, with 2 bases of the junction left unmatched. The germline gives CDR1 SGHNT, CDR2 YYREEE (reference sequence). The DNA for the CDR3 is TGTGCCAGCAGCCCGACTAGCGGGGGGTCCTACAATGAGCAGTTCTTC. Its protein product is CASSPTSGGSYNEQFF.

DNA for the CDR3: TGTGCCAGCAGCGCGGGACTTTTCACGGGCGGGGAGCTGTTTTTT. Its protein product is CASSAGLFTGGELFF. The chain carries TRBV9 and TRBJ2-2; the D gene is possibly TRBD2 (6 bases). The CDR3 extends over 15 amino acids. Germline V CDR1 and CDR2: SGDLS, YYNGEE. V lost 3 bases, J lost 7 bases, and 16 bases lay in between.

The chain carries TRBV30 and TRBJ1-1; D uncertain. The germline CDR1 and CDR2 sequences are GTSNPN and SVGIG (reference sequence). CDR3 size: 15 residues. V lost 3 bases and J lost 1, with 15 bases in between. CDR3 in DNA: TGTGCCTGGAGGCCCTTCTCGGGGAAGAACACTGAAGCTTTCTTT. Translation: CAWRPFSGKNTEAFF. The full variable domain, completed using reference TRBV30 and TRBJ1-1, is SQTIHQWPATLVQPVGSPLSLECTVEGTSNPNLYWYRQAAGRGLQLLFYSVGIGQISSEVPQNLSASRPQDRQFILSSKKLLLSDSGFYLCAWRPFSGKNTEAFFGQGTRLTVV.

The CDR3 loop is CASSLSGRDEQYF. The CDR3, as DNA: TGTGCCAGCAGCTTGAGCGGGCGGGACGAGCAGTACTTC. This chain links TRBV11-3 with TRBJ2-7, with a possible D match to TRBD2 (6 bases). Per germline, CDR1 SGHNT and CDR2 YENEEA. This CDR3 comprises 13 residues. Trimming shortened V by 3 bases and J by 5 bases, and 11 bases separated the two germline ends.

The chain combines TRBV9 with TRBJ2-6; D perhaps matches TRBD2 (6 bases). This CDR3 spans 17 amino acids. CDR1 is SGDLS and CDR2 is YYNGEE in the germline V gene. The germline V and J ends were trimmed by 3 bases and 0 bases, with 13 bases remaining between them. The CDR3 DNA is TGTGCCAGCAGCGACCCCAGCGGGCCCTCTGGGGCCAACGTCCTGACTTTC. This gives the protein CASSDPSGPSGANVLTF.

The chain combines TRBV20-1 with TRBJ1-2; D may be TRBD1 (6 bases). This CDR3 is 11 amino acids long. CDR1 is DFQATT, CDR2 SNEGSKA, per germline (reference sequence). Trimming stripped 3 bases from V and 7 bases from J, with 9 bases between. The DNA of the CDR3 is TGCAGTGCTAGGGGGGCGGGTGGCTACACCTTC. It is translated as CSARGAGGYTF.

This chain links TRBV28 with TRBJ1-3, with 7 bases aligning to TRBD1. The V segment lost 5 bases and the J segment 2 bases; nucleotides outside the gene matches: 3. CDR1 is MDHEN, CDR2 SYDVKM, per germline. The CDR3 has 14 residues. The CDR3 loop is CASSPTGTGNTIYF. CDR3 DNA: TGTGCCAGCAGTCCGACAGGGACTGGAAACACCATATATTTT.

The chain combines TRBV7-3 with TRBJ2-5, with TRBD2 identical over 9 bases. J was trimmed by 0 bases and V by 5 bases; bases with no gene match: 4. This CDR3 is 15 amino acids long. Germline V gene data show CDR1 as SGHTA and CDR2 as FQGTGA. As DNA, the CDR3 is TGTGCCAGCAGCCCAAGCGGGGGGTACCAAGAGACCCAGTACTTC. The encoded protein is CASSPSGGYQETQYF.

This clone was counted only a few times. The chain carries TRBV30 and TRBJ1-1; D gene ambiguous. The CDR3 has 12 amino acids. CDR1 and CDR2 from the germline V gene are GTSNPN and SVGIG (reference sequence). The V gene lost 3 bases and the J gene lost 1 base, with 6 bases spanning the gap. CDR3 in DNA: TGTGCCTGGAGGAGTAGGAACACTGAAGCTTTCTTT. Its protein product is CAWRSRNTEAFF.

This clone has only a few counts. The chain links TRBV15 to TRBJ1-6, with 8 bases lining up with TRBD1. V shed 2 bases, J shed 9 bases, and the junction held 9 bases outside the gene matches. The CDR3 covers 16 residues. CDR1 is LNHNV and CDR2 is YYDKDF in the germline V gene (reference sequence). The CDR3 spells CATSRWTGSAISPLHF. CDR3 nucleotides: TGTGCCACCAGCAGATGGACAGGGTCGGCAATTTCACCCCTCCACTTT.

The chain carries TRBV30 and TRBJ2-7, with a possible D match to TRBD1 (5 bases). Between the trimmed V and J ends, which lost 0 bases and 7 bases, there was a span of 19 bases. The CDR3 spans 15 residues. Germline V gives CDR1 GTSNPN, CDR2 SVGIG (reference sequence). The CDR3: CAWSVSGRPLREQYF. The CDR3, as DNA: TGTGCCTGGAGTGTATCAGGGCGACCCCTGAGGGAGCAGTACTTC. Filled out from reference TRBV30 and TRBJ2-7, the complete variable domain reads SQTIHQWPATLVQPVGSPLSLECTVEGTSNPNLYWYRQAAGRGLQLLFYSVGIGQISSEVPQNLSASRPQDRQFILSSKKLLLSDSGFYLCAWSVSGRPLREQYFGPGTRLTVT.

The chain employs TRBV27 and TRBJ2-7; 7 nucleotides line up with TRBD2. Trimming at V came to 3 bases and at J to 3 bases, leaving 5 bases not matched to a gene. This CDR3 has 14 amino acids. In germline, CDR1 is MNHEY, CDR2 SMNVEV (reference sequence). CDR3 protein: CASSFGRSYYEQYF. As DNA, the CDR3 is TGTGCCAGCAGTTTCGGGAGGAGCTACTACGAGCAGTACTTC.

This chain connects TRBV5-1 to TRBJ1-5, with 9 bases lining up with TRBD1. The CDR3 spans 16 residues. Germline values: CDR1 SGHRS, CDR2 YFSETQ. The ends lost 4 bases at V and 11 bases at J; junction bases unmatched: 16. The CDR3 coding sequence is TGCGCCAGCAGCCCAATTCCGGGACAGGGAATTATGGCCCAGCATTTT. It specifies CASSPIPGQGIMAQHF.

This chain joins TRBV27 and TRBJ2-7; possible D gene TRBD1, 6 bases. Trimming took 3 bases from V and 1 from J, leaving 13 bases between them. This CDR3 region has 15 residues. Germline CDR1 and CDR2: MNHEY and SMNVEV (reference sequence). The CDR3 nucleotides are TGTGCCAGCAGTTTGAGCAGGGGTCCATCCTACGAGCAGTACTTC. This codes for CASSLSRGPSYEQYF.

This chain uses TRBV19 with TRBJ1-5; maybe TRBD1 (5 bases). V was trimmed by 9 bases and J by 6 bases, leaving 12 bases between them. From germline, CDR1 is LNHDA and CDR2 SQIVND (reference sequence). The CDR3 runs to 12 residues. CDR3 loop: CASRTLSQPQHF. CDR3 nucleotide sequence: TGTGCCAGCCGGACACTGTCTCAGCCCCAGCATTTT.

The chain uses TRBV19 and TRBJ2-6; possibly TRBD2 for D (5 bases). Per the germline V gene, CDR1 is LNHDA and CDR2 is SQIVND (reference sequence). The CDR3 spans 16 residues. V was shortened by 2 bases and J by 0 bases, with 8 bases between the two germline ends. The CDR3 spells CASSIFRGSGANVLTF. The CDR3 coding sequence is TGTGCCAGTAGTATATTCCGGGGCTCTGGGGCCAACGTCCTGACTTTC.

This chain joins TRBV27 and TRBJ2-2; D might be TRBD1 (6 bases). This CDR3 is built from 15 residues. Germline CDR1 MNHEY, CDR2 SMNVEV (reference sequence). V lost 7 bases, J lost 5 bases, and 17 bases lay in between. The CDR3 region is CASTPGQRGTGELFF. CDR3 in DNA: TGTGCCAGCACCCCTGGACAGCGTGGGACCGGGGAGCTGTTTTTT.

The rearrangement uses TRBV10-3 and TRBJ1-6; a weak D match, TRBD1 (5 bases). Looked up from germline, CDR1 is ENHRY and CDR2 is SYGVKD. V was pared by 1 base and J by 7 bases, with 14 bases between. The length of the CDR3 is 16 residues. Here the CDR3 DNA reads TGTGCCATCAGTGAGTGGGGGGGTGACTTGAATTCACCCCTCCACTTT. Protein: CAISEWGGDLNSPLHF.

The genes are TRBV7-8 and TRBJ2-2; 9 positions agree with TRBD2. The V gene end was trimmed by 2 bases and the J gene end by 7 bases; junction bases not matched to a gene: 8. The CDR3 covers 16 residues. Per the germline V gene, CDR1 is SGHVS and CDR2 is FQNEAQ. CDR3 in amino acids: CASSLRAGGPYGELFF. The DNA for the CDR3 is TGTGCCAGCAGCTTAAGGGCGGGAGGGCCTTACGGGGAGCTGTTTTTT.

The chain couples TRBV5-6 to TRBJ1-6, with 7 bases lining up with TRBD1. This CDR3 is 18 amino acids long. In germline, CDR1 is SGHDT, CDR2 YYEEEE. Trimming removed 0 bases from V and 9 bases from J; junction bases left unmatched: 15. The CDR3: CASSLALLGTGVGSPLHF. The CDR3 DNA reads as TGTGCCAGCAGCTTGGCACTTTTGGGCACAGGGGTAGGTTCACCCCTCCACTTT.

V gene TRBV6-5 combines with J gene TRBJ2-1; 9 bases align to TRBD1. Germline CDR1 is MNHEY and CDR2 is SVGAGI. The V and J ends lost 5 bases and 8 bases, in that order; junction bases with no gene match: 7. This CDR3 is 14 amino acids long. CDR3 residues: CASSRWDRAYEQFF. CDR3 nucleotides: TGTGCCAGCAGTCGTTGGGACAGGGCGTATGAGCAGTTCTTC.

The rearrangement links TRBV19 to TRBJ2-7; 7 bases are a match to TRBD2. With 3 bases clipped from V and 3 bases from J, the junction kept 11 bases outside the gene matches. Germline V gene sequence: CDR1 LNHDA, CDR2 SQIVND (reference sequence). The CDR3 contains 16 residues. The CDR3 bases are TGTGCCAGTAGTATTATCAGGGAGGGTGGCCGCTACGAGCAGTACTTC. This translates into CASSIIREGGRYEQYF.